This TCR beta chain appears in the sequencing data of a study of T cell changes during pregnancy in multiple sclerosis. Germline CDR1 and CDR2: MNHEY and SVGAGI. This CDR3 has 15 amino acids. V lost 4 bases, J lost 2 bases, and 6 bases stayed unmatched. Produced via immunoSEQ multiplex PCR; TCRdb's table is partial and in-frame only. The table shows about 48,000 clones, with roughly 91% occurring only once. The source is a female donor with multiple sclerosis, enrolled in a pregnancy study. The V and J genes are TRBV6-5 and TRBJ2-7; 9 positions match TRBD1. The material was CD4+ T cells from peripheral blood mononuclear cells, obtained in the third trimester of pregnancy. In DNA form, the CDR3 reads TGTGCCAGCAGTTCCCTTACAGGGGGCCCCTACGAGCAGTACTTC. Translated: CASSSLTGGPYEQYF.